Included here is one T cell receptor beta chain sequence, with context. This sample is drawn from a study of blood T cell repertoires in COVID-19. As for the study in general: Acute and convalescent COVID-19 samples came from the United States, Italy and Spain. Sources were T cells, B-cell-depleted T cells, or PBMCs; the material itself was cDNA or gDNA.

Original data processing: From reference gene primer amplification, estimates of nucleated cell counts were derived. The protocol was immunoSEQ multiplex PCR, while the TCRdb copy is restricted to in-frame clones and leaves out a portion. The V and J calls and clone size were taken over from that table, and D and trimming were inferred from the DNA. The repertoire has 310,000 or so clones, around 87% of them found once; the top ten carry approximately 4%. V was cut by 5 bases and J by 4 bases, with 23 bases left in between. This CDR3 contains 17 residues. In germline, CDR1 is SGHVS, CDR2 FNYEAQ. V and J are TRBV7-6 and TRBJ2-5, with D possibly matching TRBD1 (6 bases). Sequencing was done on a sample of peripheral blood. The source of this sequence is a woman between 50 and 59 years old with active or convalescent COVID-19. The CDR3 spells CASSLYGSSKGGETQYF. Written as DNA, the CDR3 is TGTGCCAGCAGCCTCTATGGGAGTAGCAAAGGGGGAGAGACCCAGTACTTC.